These T cell receptor beta chains were read from a single sample in a study of response to subunit inactivated influenza vaccine. Each CDR3 protein is one row after TCRdb ran MiXCR on the RT-PCR reads. This sample has around 850,000 distinct CDR3 sequences, with approximately 18% found just once. The starting material was PBMCs from blood, obtained approximately 5 days after vaccination. The source is a man over 45 who received an inactivated influenza vaccine. Both conserved end residues are part of each CDR3. D genes are given only for firm matches. Expanded clones are given a class, and other clones once, few, many or no size at all.

v_gene,d_gene,abundance,j_gene,CDR3aa,CDR3nt
TRBV2,NA,NA,TRBJ2-2,CASTGRFGELFF,TGTGCCAGCACAGGTCGGTTCGGGGAGCTGTTTTTT
TRBV27,NA,once,TRBJ2-1,CATLKLLTNEQFF,TGTGCCACCTTGAAATTACTAACCAATGAGCAGTTCTTC
TRBV4-2,NA,NA,TRBJ2-7,CASSQFAGSHSYEQYF,TGTGCCAGCAGCCAATTCGCGGGTTCCCACTCCTACGAGCAGTACTTC
TRBV28,NA,NA,TRBJ2-5,CASSLNGRVRETQYF,TGTGCCAGCAGTTTAAACGGCAGGGTGAGGGAGACCCAGTACTTC
TRBV11-2,NA,few,TRBJ1-5,CASSLWENQPQHF,TGTGCCAGCAGCTTATGGGAAAATCAGCCCCAGCATTTT
TRBV7-8,NA,NA,TRBJ1-5,CASSPTEHSSNQPQHF,TGTGCCAGCAGCCCGACGGAACATAGTAGCAATCAGCCCCAGCATTTT
TRBV15,NA,many,TRBJ2-1,CATSRALYNEQFF,TGTGCCACCAGCAGAGCCTTATACAATGAGCAGTTCTTC
TRBV12-3/TRBV12-4,TRBD1,few,TRBJ1-3,CASSLRTGSSTGNTIYF,TGTGCCAGCAGTTTACGGACAGGGAGTTCGACTGGAAACACCATATATTTT
TRBV10-3,TRBD2,few,TRBJ2-7,CAIRTSGGSYEQYF,TGTGCCATCAGGACTAGCGGGGGCTCCTACGAGCAGTACTTC
TRBV7-8,NA,NA,TRBJ2-7,CASSLYGGFVGYEQYF,TGTGCCAGCAGCTTATACGGGGGATTCGTCGGCTACGAGCAGTACTTC
TRBV7-2,NA,few,TRBJ2-3,CASSSKFTDTQYF,TGTGCCAGCAGCTCAAAGTTCACAGATACGCAGTATTTT
TRBV7-8,TRBD1,NA,TRBJ1-6,CASSPATGVNSPLHF,TGTGCCAGCAGCCCCGCAACAGGGGTAAATTCACCCCTCCACTTT
TRBV5-1,NA,NA,TRBJ2-5,CASSLGQKQETQYF,TGCGCCAGCAGCTTGGGACAGAAACAAGAGACCCAGTACTTC
TRBV6-2/TRBV6-3,TRBD2,NA,TRBJ2-1,CASSSTSGRTLYEQFF,TGTGCCAGCAGTTCAACTAGCGGGAGGACCCTATACGAGCAGTTCTTC
TRBV29-1,NA,NA,TRBJ1-2,CSVGGRSVGGYTF,TGCAGCGTTGGGGGCAGGTCGGTAGGAGGCTACACCTTC
TRBV29-1,NA,NA,TRBJ2-6,CSVVLQSSGANVLTF,TGCAGCGTTGTATTACAGAGCTCTGGGGCCAACGTCCTGACTTTC
TRBV12-3/TRBV12-4,NA,few,TRBJ1-1,CASSFLQLNTEAFF,TGTGCCAGCAGTTTTTTACAGCTGAACACTGAAGCTTTCTTT
TRBV11-1,TRBD1,few,TRBJ2-7,CASSFDRALSSYEQYF,TGTGCCAGCAGCTTTGACAGGGCGTTGAGCTCCTACGAGCAGTACTTC
TRBV5-4,NA,few,TRBJ2-1,CASRDHPSNEQFF,TGTGCCAGCAGGGACCACCCATCCAATGAGCAGTTCTTC
TRBV5-1,NA,few,TRBJ2-7,CASSLMAGPAYEQYF,TGCGCCAGCAGCTTGATGGCAGGGCCTGCATACGAGCAGTACTTC
TRBV12-3/TRBV12-4,NA,few,TRBJ2-7,CASSLEGPLYEQYF,TGTGCCAGCAGTTTGGAGGGTCCTCTATACGAGCAGTACTTC
TRBV6-2/TRBV6-3,TRBD1,many,TRBJ2-7,CASSRTGTSYEQYF,TGTGCCAGCAGTCGGACAGGGACCTCCTACGAGCAGTACTTC
TRBV6-1,NA,few,TRBJ1-5,CASSKGINQPQHF,TGTGCCAGCAGCAAGGGTATCAATCAGCCCCAGCATTTT
TRBV7-2,NA,once,TRBJ2-3,CASSRDFSTDTQYF,TGTGCCAGCAGTCGGGACTTTAGCACAGATACGCAGTATTTT
TRBV7-2,TRBD1,few,TRBJ1-1,CASLKGTGNTEAFF,TGTGCCAGCCTCAAGGGGACAGGGAACACTGAAGCTTTCTTT
TRBV19,TRBD2,few,TRBJ2-3,CASSTYTAGFHTQYF,TGTGCCAGTAGTACCTACACAGCGGGGTTTCATACGCAGTATTTT